Listed below are T cell receptor beta chains from one sample, sequenced in a study of graft-versus-host responses after intestinal transplantation. Produced via immunoSEQ multiplex PCR; TCRdb's table is partial and in-frame only. The sample contains just over 40,000 clones, less than 95% of which appear only once. The sequencing used PBMCs, collected about 310 days after intestinal transplant. The receptors stem from a human patient who received an intestinal transplant, so some T cells may come from the graft donor. Each CDR3 is given with its conserved first and last residue. The order of the fields is CDR3 length, clone size, D gene, J gene, V gene, CDR3 protein, CDR3 DNA. The D gene is left open where the match is weak. Clone size is not always given. Where it is, it says once, few, many or a class for expanded clones.

>14|-|TRBD1|TRBJ1-6|TRBV5-1
CASSGLDRVGPLHF
TGCGCCAGCAGCGGGCTGGACAGGGTGGGACCCCTCCACTTT
>14|-|-|TRBJ1-3|TRBV9
CASSVEGEGVTIYF
TGTGCCAGCAGCGTGGAGGGTGAAGGTGTCACCATATATTTT
>15|-|-|TRBJ2-7|TRBV5-1
CASSSRPSPSYEQYF
TGCGCCAGCAGCTCCAGACCCAGCCCCTCCTACGAGCAGTACTTC
>11|-|TRBD1|TRBJ1-1|TRBV29-1
CSLGQGAEAFF
TGCAGCCTAGGACAGGGCGCTGAAGCTTTCTTT
>13|-|-|TRBJ2-7|TRBV5-6
CASSFISSYEQYF
TGTGCCAGCAGCTTTATAAGCTCCTACGAGCAGTACTTC
>12|-|-|TRBJ1-1|TRBV6-9
CASSETGRGAFF
TGTGCCAGCAGTGAAACAGGGAGGGGAGCTTTCTTT
>15|-|-|TRBJ2-6|TRBV5-1
CASSLEMSGANVLTF
TGCGCCAGCAGCTTGGAGATGTCTGGGGCCAACGTCCTGACTTTC
>17|-|TRBD2|TRBJ2-1|TRBV18
CASSPPGGSILYNEQFF
TGTGCCAGCTCACCACCGGGGGGGAGCATACTCTACAATGAGCAGTTCTTC
>15|once|-|TRBJ2-3|TRBV2
CASNLEAMSTDTQYF
TGTGCCAGCAACCTGGAGGCTATGAGCACAGATACGCAGTATTTT
>15|-|TRBD1|TRBJ2-2|TRBV5-1
CASSPAGGRTGELFF
TGCGCCAGCAGCCCCGCAGGGGGTAGGACCGGGGAGCTGTTTTTT
>15|-|TRBD1|TRBJ1-2|TRBV7-3
CASSPPRTGVGGYTF
TGTGCCAGCAGCCCACCGAGGACAGGGGTAGGGGGCTACACCTTC
>14|-|TRBD1|TRBJ1-5|TRBV6-5
CASSRTGGNQPQHF
TGTGCCAGCTCTCGGACAGGGGGCAATCAGCCCCAGCATTTT
>14|-|TRBD1|TRBJ1-1|TRBV7-9
CASSLATGGAEAFF
TGTGCCAGCAGCTTAGCGACAGGGGGTGCTGAAGCTTTCTTT
>16|once|-|TRBJ1-6|TRBV13
CASSLSESSYNSPLHF
TGTGCCAGCAGCTTATCGGAGAGCTCCTATAATTCACCCCTCCACTTT
>16|-|-|TRBJ2-3|TRBV7-7
CASSLGAAPSTDTQYF
TGTGCTAGCAGCTTAGGCGCAGCTCCTAGCACAGATACGCAGTATTTT
>14|-|TRBD1|TRBJ2-1|TRBV5-5
CASSAGTGYNEQFF
TGTGCCAGCAGCGCTGGGACAGGGTATAATGAGCAGTTCTTC
>12|once|-|TRBJ1-2|TRBV28
CASRDAHYGYTF
TGTGCCAGCAGGGACGCCCACTATGGCTACACCTTC
>15|-|-|TRBJ1-3|TRBV2
CASTQTGRIGNTIYF
TGTGCCAGCACTCAGACAGGCCGGATCGGAAACACCATATATTTT
>14|-|-|TRBJ1-5|TRBV28
CASSSPTGRKPQHF
TGTGCCAGCAGCTCCCCCACAGGGAGGAAGCCCCAGCATTTT
>17|-|-|TRBJ1-6|TRBV11-1
CASAGFPSTRINSPLHF
TGTGCCAGCGCCGGGTTCCCCTCAACTCGGATTAATTCACCCCTCCACTTT
>13|-|-|TRBJ2-7|TRBV2
CASSEWAGFEQYF
TGTGCCAGCAGTGAATGGGCGGGATTCGAGCAGTACTTC
>15|few|TRBD1|TRBJ1-3|TRBV6-1
CASSFTTGAGNTIYF
TGTGCCAGCAGTTTCACGACAGGGGCTGGAAACACCATATATTTT
>17|-|-|TRBJ1-5|TRBV15
CATSKEISRTVNQPQHF
TGTGCCACCAGCAAAGAGATTTCTCGGACGGTGAATCAGCCCCAGCATTTT
>14|-|-|TRBJ1-5|TRBV15
CATSRAGANQPQHF
TGTGCCACCAGCAGAGCAGGAGCCAATCAGCCCCAGCATTTT
>15|-|-|TRBJ2-3|TRBV9
CASSVGQTSTDTQYF
TGTGCCAGCAGCGTAGGACAGACTAGCACAGATACGCAGTATTTT
>13|few|-|TRBJ2-2|TRBV9
CASSPRQPGELFF
TGTGCCAGCAGCCCCAGACAGCCCGGGGAGCTGTTTTTT
>14|once|-|TRBJ1-1|TRBV6-5
CASSYPGSNTEAFF
TGTGCCAGCAGTTATCCGGGATCGAACACTGAAGCTTTCTTT
>12|-|-|TRBJ1-1|TRBV28
CASRTVNTEAFF
TGTGCCAGCCGGACAGTGAACACTGAAGCTTTCTTT
>14|-|TRBD2|TRBJ2-3|TRBV2
CASSGLAGTDTQYF
TGTGCCAGCAGTGGACTAGCGGGCACAGATACGCAGTATTTT
>13|once|-|TRBJ1-6|TRBV2
CASMAASNSPLHF
TGTGCCAGCATGGCAGCCTCTAATTCACCCCTCCACTTT
>13|few|-|TRBJ1-1|TRBV28
CASRAYLNTEAFF
TGTGCCAGCAGGGCATACTTGAACACTGAAGCTTTCTTT
>13|-|-|TRBJ2-3|TRBV5-1
CASSTGRSDTQYF
TGCGCCAGCAGCACAGGGAGGTCGGATACGCAGTATTTT
>11|-|-|TRBJ2-7|TRBV28
CASRSPAEQYF
TGTGCCAGCAGGTCTCCTGCCGAGCAGTACTTC
>14|-|-|TRBJ2-3|TRBV9
CASSDNRGRDTQYF
TGTGCCAGCAGTGACAATAGAGGCCGCGATACGCAGTATTTT
>18|-|TRBD1|TRBJ1-5|TRBV18
CASSRVTGGDWSNQPQHF
TGTGCCAGCTCACGCGTGACAGGGGGCGACTGGAGCAATCAGCCCCAGCATTTT
>16|-|TRBD2|TRBJ2-3|TRBV6-6
CASSRGLAGVTDTQYF
TGTGCCAGCAGTAGGGGACTAGCGGGAGTCACAGATACGCAGTATTTT
>16|once|TRBD1|TRBJ1-4|TRBV4-2
CASSQVSTGTNEKLFF
TGTGCCAGCAGCCAAGTGTCGACAGGGACTAATGAAAAACTGTTTTTT
>17|few|TRBD2|TRBJ2-1|TRBV28
CASQTSGRTITYNEQFF
TGTGCCAGTCAGACTAGCGGGAGGACCATTACCTACAATGAGCAGTTCTTC
>14|once|-|TRBJ2-5|TRBV27
CASSPVDRQETQYF
TGTGCCAGCAGTCCGGTTGACAGACAAGAGACCCAGTACTTC
>15|-|-|TRBJ1-6|TRBV2
CASSDWQGYNSPLHF
TGTGCCAGCAGTGATTGGCAGGGGTATAATTCACCCCTCCACTTT
>17|-|TRBD2|TRBJ2-7|TRBV27
CASSLVSSGGVSREQYF
TGTGCCAGCAGTTTAGTATCTAGCGGGGGGGTATCGCGTGAGCAGTACTTC
>12|-|-|TRBJ2-7|TRBV6-1
CASSAGVYEQYF
TGTGCCAGCAGTGCGGGAGTCTACGAGCAGTACTTC
>13|-|-|TRBJ1-2|TRBV28
CASTSQRDRGYTF
TGTGCCAGCACCTCCCAGAGGGATCGGGGCTACACCTTC
>14|-|TRBD1|TRBJ1-1|TRBV27
CASSPGQVNTEAFF
TGTGCCAGCAGTCCAGGACAGGTTAACACTGAAGCTTTCTTT
>17|-|-|TRBJ1-3|TRBV4-1
CASSRLGPLYSGNTIYF
TGCGCCAGCAGCCGCTTGGGACCGCTTTACTCTGGAAACACCATATATTTT
>14|few|TRBD1|TRBJ2-3|TRBV2
CASSEGTGTDTQYF
TGTGCCAGCAGTGAAGGGACAGGAACAGATACGCAGTATTTT